This passage covers 11 T cell receptor beta chains from one sample sequenced in a study of shared clonotypes between healthy human individuals. TCRdb's table, derived via immunoSEQ multiplex PCR, lists solely in-frame clones and lacks some. The table has roughly 170,000 clones, 65% to 70% seen once; the top ten hold 10%. The source material was memory CD4+ T cells sorted from blood. The subset is: CD45RA-negative fraction. The receptors shown here come from a man aged 30-40 years in good health.

The chain joins TRBV6-5 to TRBJ2-7; D may correspond to TRBD1 or TRBD2 (5 bases each). Per the germline V gene, CDR1 is MNHEY and CDR2 is SVGAGI. The CDR3 runs to 14 residues. V was clipped by 2 bases and J by 7 bases, with 15 bases between them. The CDR3 nucleotides read TGTGCCAGCAGTTACGAGGGACCCCGTGAGGAGCAGTACTTC. As protein: CASSYEGPREEQYF.

The chain carries TRBV9 and TRBJ2-3; perhaps D is TRBD1 or TRBD2 (5 bases each). The CDR3 spans 14 residues. Germline CDR1 reads SGDLS; CDR2 reads YYNGEE. V was clipped by 0 bases and J by 6 bases, with 11 bases between them. The CDR3 loop reads CASSVGTGGDTQYF. CDR3 bases: TGTGCCAGCAGCGTAGGTACAGGCGGGGATACGCAGTATTTT.

The gene calls are TRBV10-3 and TRBJ2-7; 14 bases align to TRBD2. The CDR3 has 15 residues. CDR1 is ENHRY and CDR2 is SYGVKD in the germline V gene. The V segment lost 6 bases and the J segment 0 bases; nucleotides outside the gene matches: 1. This CDR3 is CAIRGTSGGSYEQYF. CDR3 DNA: TGTGCCATCAGGGGGACTAGCGGGGGCTCCTACGAGCAGTACTTC.

This chain joins TRBV19 and TRBJ2-1, with a weak D call TRBD1 (6 bases). V lost 5 bases and J 9 bases, leaving 11 bases between the germline ends. This CDR3 comprises 12 residues. Germline lookup yields CDR1 LNHDA and CDR2 SQIVND (reference sequence). The CDR3 region is CASSDRISEQFF. Written as DNA, the CDR3 is TGTGCCAGTAGTGACAGGATTAGTGAGCAGTTCTTC.

This rearrangement joins TRBV11-2 to TRBJ2-2, with D hard to call. Per germline, CDR1 SGHAT and CDR2 FQNNGV. Deletions cut 1 base from V and 3 bases from J, with 6 bases between. This CDR3 has 14 residues. The CDR3 nucleotides read TGTGCCAGCAGCTTAGTTAGGTACACCGGGGAGCTGTTTTTT. Protein product: CASSLVRYTGELFF.

This clone was observed a handful of times. The rearrangement uses TRBV6-1 and TRBJ1-5; weak D call: TRBD1 (6 bases). The V and J ends lost 6 bases and 4 bases respectively, with 10 bases between them. The CDR3 is made up of 13 amino acids. Germline lookup yields CDR1 MNHNS and CDR2 SASEGT. CDR3 sequence (DNA): TGTGCCAGCAGGGCTACAGGGAATCAGCCCCAGCATTTT. This sequence encodes CASRATGNQPQHF.

This clone was recorded only once. The chain is built from TRBV6-6 and TRBJ2-5; D uncertain. Trimming removed 4 bases at V and 5 bases at J, with 2 bases between. This CDR3 has 10 residues. Germline assignment: CDR1 MNHNY and CDR2 SVGAGI (reference sequence). The CDR3 is CASSFETQYF. CDR3 nucleotides: TGTGCCAGCAGTTTTGAGACCCAGTACTTC.

Only a few counts were recorded for this clone. This rearrangement joins TRBV6-4 to TRBJ1-5, with D possibly matching TRBD1 (5 bases). The CDR3 sequence is 17 residues long. Trimming took off 4 bases at V and 0 bases at J, with 16 bases between the two ends. The V gene's germline CDR1 is MRHNA and CDR2 SNTAGT. The CDR3: CASSGARADYSNQPQHF. The CDR3 nucleotides are TGTGCCAGCAGTGGGGCCAGGGCGGACTATAGCAATCAGCCCCAGCATTTT.

This chain links TRBV5-1 with TRBJ2-7, with D perhaps matching TRBD2 (5 bases). The CDR3 length is 13 residues. Trimming stripped 4 bases from V and 5 bases from J, with 13 bases between. Per the germline V gene, CDR1 is SGHRS and CDR2 is YFSETQ. CDR3 sequence reads: CASSGAVDHEQYF. The DNA for the CDR3 is TGCGCCAGCAGCGGAGCGGTCGACCACGAGCAGTACTTC.

Only one count was recorded for this clone. The chain uses TRBV5-1 and TRBJ2-1; 8 bases map to TRBD2. Germline trimming cut 1 base from V and 15 bases from J; bases unmatched to any gene: 9. The CDR3 is 13 amino acids. From germline, CDR1 is SGHRS and CDR2 YFSETQ. CDR3 sequence: CASSLRLAGTPFF. The CDR3 nucleotides are TGCGCCAGCAGCTTGCGCCTAGCGGGCACCCCGTTCTTC.

This clone was counted a single time. V gene TRBV11-1 combines with J gene TRBJ2-1; TRBD1 matches at 7 bases. The length of the CDR3 is 14 residues. CDR1 and CDR2 (germline): SGHAT, FQDESV (reference sequence). The junction had 8 bases not matched to a gene; V was cut back by 3 bases and J by 9 bases. CDR3 region: CASSFKQGIVEQFF. The CDR3 DNA reads as TGTGCCAGCAGCTTTAAACAGGGGATCGTTGAGCAGTTCTTC.